This passage covers 27 T cell receptor beta chains from one sample sequenced in a study of Ad26.COV2.S vaccination and SARS-CoV-2 variants. Assay used: immunoSEQ multiplex PCR; TCRdb lists only in-frame clones, some missing. The sample lists fewer than 900,000 clones, about 90% occurring once. Treatment of the sample: 19 received Ad26.COV2.S at low or high dose, single or two shots; about 5 received placebo; per-sample allocation not given. The samples were gathered on day 63 after the first injection of vaccine or placebo. The sequenced sample was peripheral blood, obtained in a trial of Ad26.COV2.S vaccine versus placebo. These TCRs come from a person aged 18-65 years who received the Ad26.COV2.S COVID-19 vaccine or a placebo.

The chain recombines TRBV4-3 with TRBJ2-3; tentative D call: TRBD1 (6 bases). The ends were cut back, 4 bases at V and 6 bases at J, with 14 bases in the middle. The CDR3 runs to 14 residues. Germline V CDR1 and CDR2: LGHNA, YSLEER. CDR3 loop: CASSRQVHTDTQYF. The CDR3 nucleotides are TGCGCCAGCAGCCGACAGGTTCACACCGATACGCAGTATTTT.

The rearrangement links TRBV5-4 to TRBJ2-1, with 12 bases identical to TRBD2. CDR1 and CDR2 (germline): SGHNT, YYREEE (reference sequence). Trimming removed 0 bases from V and 8 bases from J; junction bases left unmatched: 6. CDR3 length equals 16 residues. The CDR3 reads CASSLGGTSGLHEQFF. The CDR3 DNA is TGTGCCAGCAGCTTGGGCGGGACTAGCGGGTTGCATGAGCAGTTCTTC.

J is TRBJ1-6 and V is TRBV30; D is uncertain. The CDR3 is 14 residues long. With 4 bases removed from V and 7 bases from J, the gap between germline ends came to 14 bases. CDR1 is GTSNPN, CDR2 SVGIG, per germline (reference sequence). The DNA of the CDR3 is TGTGCCTGGAATAGCCGGGCGGGAAATTCACCCCTCCACTTT. This encodes CAWNSRAGNSPLHF.

The chain uses TRBV5-6 and TRBJ1-3; 7 bases map to TRBD1. From germline, CDR1 is SGHDT and CDR2 YYEEEE. After removal of 1 base from V and 0 bases from J, the junction contained 1 base not matched to a gene. CDR3 length equals 15 residues. For the CDR3, the DNA is TGTGCCAGCAGCTTGAACAGGGGCTCTGGAAACACCATATATTTT. It yields the protein CASSLNRGSGNTIYF.

The chain has TRBV5-1 and TRBJ1-3; D ambiguous. The CDR3 has 14 amino acids. Between the trimmed V and J ends, which lost 3 bases and 4 bases, there was a span of 11 bases. Germline V gene sequence: CDR1 SGHRS, CDR2 YFSETQ. CDR3 sequence (DNA): TGCGCCAGCAGCTCCATGGACGGAGGAAACACCATATATTTT. Residues: CASSSMDGGNTIYF.

This chain links TRBV2 with TRBJ1-4, with TRBD1 identical over 9 bases. The CDR3 spans 15 residues. Germline lookup yields CDR1 SNHLY and CDR2 FYNNEI. J gave up 8 bases and V 6 bases, and 10 bases lay outside the gene matches. CDR3 nucleotides: TGTGCCAGCAGGCTCCGGGACAGGGAAGGCGAAAAACTGTTTTTT. This gives the protein CASRLRDREGEKLFF.

With regard to this clone: The sample has other DNA sequences that encode this CDR3 too. The V and J genes are TRBV6-6 and TRBJ1-5; 8 bases are shared with TRBD1. Germline CDR1 is MNHNY and CDR2 is SVGAGI (reference sequence). The length of the CDR3 is 16 residues. V lost 2 bases and J lost 1; bases outside the gene matches: 4. The chain's CDR3 is CASSYPGQGSNQPQHF. The CDR3, as DNA: TGTGCCAGCAGTTACCCCGGACAGGGCAGCAATCAGCCCCAGCATTTT.

The rearrangement links TRBV6-4 to TRBJ1-5; 10 bases agree with TRBD1. The CDR3 totals 18 residues. Germline V gives CDR1 MRHNA, CDR2 SNTAGT. J was trimmed by 1 base and V by 2 bases; bases with no gene match: 8. The CDR3 coding sequence is TGTGCCAGCAGTGACCTCCCTGGGGACAGGGGAAGCAATCAGCCCCAGCATTTT. The encoded protein is CASSDLPGDRGSNQPQHF.

The V and J genes are TRBV12-3 or TRBV12-4 and TRBJ2-5; D not certain. The CDR3 extends over 12 amino acids. The V end lost 4 bases, the J end lost 4 bases, and 7 bases lay between the germline ends. The CDR3 region is CASSSGPETQYF. In nucleotides, the CDR3 is TGTGCCAGCAGTTCAGGACCAGAGACCCAGTACTTC.

The chain employs TRBV7-9 and TRBJ1-1, with TRBD1 matching 7 bases. With V trimmed by 5 bases and J by 0 bases, 9 bases remained unmatched. CDR3 length: 16 residues. CDR1 and CDR2 from the germline V gene are SEHNR and FQNEAQ (reference sequence). CDR3: CASSSEGQNMNTEAFF. CDR3 DNA: TGTGCCAGCAGCAGTGAGGGACAGAACATGAACACTGAAGCTTTCTTT.

The sample holds a few counts of this clone. Distinct nucleotide sequences in the sample also encode this CDR3. The CDR3 here is CATSRGGLGTEAFF. CDR3 coding DNA: TGTGCCACCAGCAGAGGGGGCCTGGGCACTGAAGCTTTCTTT. The J gene is TRBJ1-1, the V gene TRBV15, with TRBD1 as a possible D gene (5 bases). The CDR3 length is 14 residues. V was clipped by 1 base and J by 4 bases, with 10 bases between them. CDR1 and CDR2 from the germline V gene are LNHNV and YYDKDF (reference sequence).

This clone has only a few counts. CDR3 loop: CASRRSAAYEQYF. The CDR3, as DNA: TGTGCCAGCCGGAGGTCTGCCGCCTACGAGCAGTACTTC. This chain links TRBV27 with TRBJ2-7, with D possibly being TRBD2 (5 bases). There are 13 residues in the CDR3. The germline V gene has CDR1 MNHEY and CDR2 SMNVEV (reference sequence). Trimming removed 8 bases from V and 2 bases from J, with 13 bases in between.

The chain has TRBV7-8 and TRBJ1-1; the D gene is possibly TRBD1 (6 bases). CDR1 is SGHVS, CDR2 FQNEAQ, per germline. The CDR3 runs to 18 residues. Trimming cost V 0 bases and J 6 bases, with 23 bases left between them. CDR3 bases: TGTGCCAGCAGCTTAGCCGCGGGCGCCCTCCACAGGGTTCCTGAAGCTTTCTTT. This translates into CASSLAAGALHRVPEAFF.

The chain has TRBV4-2 and TRBJ1-5; unclear D gene. V dropped 0 bases and J dropped 4 bases, with 13 bases sitting between them. Germline V CDR1 and CDR2: LGHNA, YNFKEQ. The length of the CDR3 is 16 residues. CDR3 amino acids: CASSQEARPSNQPQHF. Written as DNA, the CDR3 is TGTGCCAGCAGCCAAGAAGCAAGACCTTCGAATCAGCCCCAGCATTTT.

The CDR3 DNA reads TGTGCCAGTAGTATTGGTAGCGGGAGATCCTACGAGCAGTACTTC. It codes for CASSIGSGRSYEQYF. The V call is TRBV19, the J call TRBJ2-7, with TRBD2 matching 9 bases. Trimming cost V 3 bases and J 1 base; bases outside gene matches: 4. Germline V gene sequence: CDR1 LNHDA, CDR2 SQIVND (reference sequence). The CDR3 has 15 amino acids.

The rearrangement uses TRBV6-6 and TRBJ2-7; D possibly corresponds to TRBD2 (6 bases). The CDR3 loop spans 14 amino acids. The V end lost 4 bases, the J end lost 0 bases, and 10 bases lay between the germline ends. Germline CDR1 is MNHNY and CDR2 is SVGAGI (reference sequence). The CDR3 sequence is CASSSSGHSYEQYF. The CDR3 bases are TGTGCCAGCAGTTCAAGCGGGCACTCCTACGAGCAGTACTTC.

The J gene is TRBJ2-5, the V gene TRBV3-1 (or the pseudogene TRBV3-2); D could derive from TRBD1 or TRBD2 (7 bases each). V lost 0 bases and J 7 bases, leaving 15 bases between the germline ends. The length of the CDR3 is 15 residues. From germline, CDR1 is LGHDT and CDR2 YNNKEL (reference sequence). The CDR3 DNA sequence: TGTGCCAGCAGCCAAGATTGGGCCAGGGGGGGGACCCAGTACTTC. Translating it yields CASSQDWARGGTQYF.

In this sample, this clone turned up a few times. In DNA form, the CDR3 reads TGTGCCAGTAGTATCCCTGGGGGCGGAGGACAGCCCCAGCATTTT. This sequence encodes CASSIPGGGGQPQHF. The V and J genes are TRBV19 and TRBJ1-5; D perhaps matches TRBD1 (6 bases). The CDR3 is made up of 15 amino acids. V lost 3 bases, J lost 7 bases, and 16 bases lay in between. In germline, CDR1 is LNHDA, CDR2 SQIVND (reference sequence).

This clone was recorded once. The CDR3 DNA sequence: TGTGCCAGCAAACCGATCTCTGGGGCCAACGTCCTGACTTTC. As protein: CASKPISGANVLTF. This rearrangement joins TRBV6-5 to TRBJ2-6, with D unresolved. Germline V lookup: CDR1 MNHEY, CDR2 SVGAGI. Trimming shortened V by 7 bases and J by 0 bases, and 7 bases separated the two germline ends. The CDR3 loop spans 14 amino acids.

The chain employs TRBV29-1 and TRBJ2-7; tentatively, D is TRBD1 (5 bases). CDR1 is SQVTM and CDR2 is ANQGSEA in the germline V gene. This CDR3 is built from 11 residues. V gave up 4 bases and J gave up 5 bases, with 9 bases separating them. The CDR3 DNA is TGCAGCGTTGGACAGAGGAACGAGCAGTACTTC. Translated, it gives CSVGQRNEQYF.

This sequence joins TRBV11-2 and TRBJ2-3; D perhaps matches TRBD1 (6 bases). The CDR3 has 13 residues. CDR1 is SGHAT, CDR2 FQNNGV, per germline. Trimming stripped 4 bases from V and 5 bases from J, with 10 bases between. The CDR3 sequence: CASSSNREDTQYF. The CDR3 bases are TGTGCCAGCAGCTCAAACAGGGAAGATACGCAGTATTTT.

The table lists this clone with a few counts. J is TRBJ2-2 and V is TRBV12-3 or TRBV12-4; tentative D call: TRBD1 (6 bases). Trimming removed 5 bases from V and 9 bases from J, with 13 bases in between. The CDR3 loop spans 13 amino acids. CDR3 in DNA: TGTGCCAGCAGTCAACAGGGAGTCTGGGAGCTGTTTTTT. As protein: CASSQQGVWELFF.

The chain uses TRBV5-1 and TRBJ2-5, with TRBD2 as a possible D gene (6 bases). The V end was cut by 7 bases, the J end by 5 bases, with 18 bases between. This CDR3 is built from 14 residues. Germline lookup yields CDR1 SGHRS and CDR2 YFSETQ. CDR3 in DNA: TGCGCCAGCGCCGCACTCGGGGGATCGGAGACCCAGTACTTC. It encodes CASAALGGSETQYF. The variable domain in full, with the rest retrieved from reference TRBV5-1 and TRBJ2-5, is KAGVTQTPRYLIKTRGQQVTLSCSPISGHRSVSWYQQTPGQGLQFLFEYFSETQRNKGNFPGRFSGRQFSNSRSEMNVSTLELGDSALYLCASAALGGSETQYFGPGTRLLVL.

CDR3 nucleotides: TGTGCCAGCTCACGACAGGGTTTTAATGAAAAACTGTTTTTT. Translated: CASSRQGFNEKLFF. This chain joins TRBV18 and TRBJ1-4; 7 bases match TRBD1. The CDR3 is made up of 14 amino acids. CDR1 is KGHSH, CDR2 LQKENI, per germline. The V and J ends lost 4 bases and 4 bases, in that order; junction bases with no gene match: 3.

The V gene is TRBV5-1, the J gene TRBJ2-5; 8 positions agree with TRBD1. The CDR3 has 14 amino acids. CDR1 is SGHRS, CDR2 YFSETQ, per germline. J was trimmed by 5 bases and V by 0 bases; bases with no gene match: 3. DNA for the CDR3: TGCGCCAGCAGCTTGGCTACAGGGGGGGAGACCCAGTACTTC. It yields the protein CASSLATGGETQYF.

The chain couples TRBV2 to TRBJ1-6; D is unresolved. Germline-derived CDR1 and CDR2 are SNHLY and FYNNEI. V lost 2 bases and J 4 bases, leaving 6 bases between the germline ends. The CDR3 covers 14 residues. The CDR3 DNA sequence: TGTGCCAGCAGTGAAACATTTTATAATTCACCCCTCCACTTT. Its translation: CASSETFYNSPLHF.

This clone was counted once. The chain uses TRBV7-2 and TRBJ2-1; TRBD2 agrees at 8 bases. After removal of 2 bases from V and 2 bases from J, the junction contained 2 bases not matched to a gene. Germline values: CDR1 SGHTA, CDR2 FQGNSA. This CDR3 contains 15 residues. The CDR3 sequence is CASSLFSGAYNEQFF. The CDR3, as DNA: TGTGCCAGCAGCTTATTTAGCGGGGCCTACAATGAGCAGTTCTTC.